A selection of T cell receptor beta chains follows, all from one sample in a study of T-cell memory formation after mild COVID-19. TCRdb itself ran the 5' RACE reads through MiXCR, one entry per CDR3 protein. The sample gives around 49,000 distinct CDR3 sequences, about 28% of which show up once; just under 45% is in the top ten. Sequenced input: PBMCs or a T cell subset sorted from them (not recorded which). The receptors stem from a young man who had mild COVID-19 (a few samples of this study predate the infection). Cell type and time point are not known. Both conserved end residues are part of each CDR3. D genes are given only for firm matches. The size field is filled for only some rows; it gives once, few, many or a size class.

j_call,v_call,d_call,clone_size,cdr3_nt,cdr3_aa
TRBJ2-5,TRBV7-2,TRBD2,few,TGTGCCAGCAGCCCCGGGGGGTTGGGGGGAAAGACCCAGTACTTC,CASSPGGLGGKTQYF
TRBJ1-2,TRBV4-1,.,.,TGCGCCAGCAGCCAAAGGGAAGGGAATACCTATGGCTACACCTTC,CASSQREGNTYGYTF
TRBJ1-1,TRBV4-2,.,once,TGTGCCAGCAGCCAGGGGCCACTCACTGAAGCTTTCTTT,CASSQGPLTEAFF
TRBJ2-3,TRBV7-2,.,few,TGTGCCAGCAGCCCGGGGGGCGACAGTTCCACAGATACGCAGTATTTT,CASSPGGDSSTDTQYF
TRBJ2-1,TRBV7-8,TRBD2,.,TGTGCCAGCAGCTGGGGGACTAGCGGTTTCAATGAGCAGTTCTTC,CASSWGTSGFNEQFF
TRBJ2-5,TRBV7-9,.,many,TGTGCCAGCAGCTCTAGTTCGGAGACCCAGTACTTC,CASSSSSETQYF
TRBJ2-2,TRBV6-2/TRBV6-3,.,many,TGTGCCAGCAGTTACTCTGCGGACGAGAACACCGGGGAGCTGTTTTTT,CASSYSADENTGELFF
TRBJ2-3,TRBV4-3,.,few,TGCGCCAGCAGCCCATGGGGGGGCGCGGCAGATACGCAGTATTTT,CASSPWGGAADTQYF
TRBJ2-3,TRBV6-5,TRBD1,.,TGTGCCAGCAGTTACTCGACAGGGTTCACAGATACGCAGTATTTT,CASSYSTGFTDTQYF
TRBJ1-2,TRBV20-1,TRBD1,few,TGCAGTGCTAGGGGGCCGGGACAGATTCTCTATGGCTACACCTTC,CSARGPGQILYGYTF
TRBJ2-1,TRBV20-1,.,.,TGCAGTGCTAGAGTGGGGTACAATGACCAGTTCTTC,CSARVGYNDQFF
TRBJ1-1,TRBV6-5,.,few,TGTGCCAGCAGTTATAAGATGGGTCGGGGTATAGCTTTCTTT,CASSYKMGRGIAFF
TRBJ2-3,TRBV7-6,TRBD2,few,TGTGCCAGCAGCTTAAAGTTGCGGGAGTTGACCCGGGGAGATACGCAGTATTTT,CASSLKLRELTRGDTQYF
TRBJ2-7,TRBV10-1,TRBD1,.,TGCGCCAGCTCGGGGACAGAGTCGTACGAGCAGTACTTC,CASSGTESYEQYF
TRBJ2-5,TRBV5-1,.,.,TGCGCCAGCAGCTCTGAAAGCCCGCGGGAGACCCAGTACTTC,CASSSESPRETQYF
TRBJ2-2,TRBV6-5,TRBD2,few,TGTGCCAGCAGTTACCCGCGTGGGCAGCGGGGGCCGAACACCGGGGAGCTGTTTTTT,CASSYPRGQRGPNTGELFF
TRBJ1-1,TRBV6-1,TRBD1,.,TGTGCCAGCAGTGAAGGGACAGGGGGCTTAACTGAAGCTTTCTTT,CASSEGTGGLTEAFF
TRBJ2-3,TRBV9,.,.,TGTGCCAGCAGAGTAGGGGGGAGGAGGGCCACAGATACGCAGTATTTT,CASRVGGRRATDTQYF
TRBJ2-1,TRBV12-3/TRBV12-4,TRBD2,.,TGTGCCAGCAGTCCGCGCGGGGGTGGGCAGTTCTTC,CASSPRGGGQFF
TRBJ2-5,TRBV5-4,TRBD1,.,TGTGCCAGCAGCTTCCAGGGGGCGGGAGAGACCCAGTACTTC,CASSFQGAGETQYF
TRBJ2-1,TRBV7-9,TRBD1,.,TGTGCCAGCTGGGGGCCCGGGACAGGGAGTGGTAGTGAGCAGTTCTTC,CASWGPGTGSGSEQFF
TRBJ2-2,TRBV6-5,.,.,TGTGCCAGCAGTTACAAAGGGGACACCGGGGAGCTGTTTTTT,CASSYKGDTGELFF
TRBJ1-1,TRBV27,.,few,TGTGCCAGCAGTTTTGGGGAGGCATCCGAAGCTTTCTTT,CASSFGEASEAFF
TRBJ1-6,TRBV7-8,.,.,TGTGCCAGCAGTTCAGCCAATTCACCCCTCCACTTT,CASSSANSPLHF
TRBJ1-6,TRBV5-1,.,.,TGCGCCAGCAGCTTGGCCGCCTCGGGTTGGAATTCACCCCTCCACTTT,CASSLAASGWNSPLHF
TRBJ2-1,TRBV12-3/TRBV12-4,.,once,TGTGCCAGCAGTCGGCAGGGCGATGAGCAGTTCTTC,CASSRQGDEQFF
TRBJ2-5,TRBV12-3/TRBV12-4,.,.,TGTGCCAGCAGCACGGGCCCTAGGGAGACCCAGTACTTC,CASSTGPRETQYF
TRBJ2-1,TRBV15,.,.,TGTGCCACCAGCAGAGCTCGGACTCCCTTCGAGCAGTTCTTC,CATSRARTPFEQFF
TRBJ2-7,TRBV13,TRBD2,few,TGTGCCAGCAGCCGAGGGGGACTAGCGGTTGAGCAGTACTTC,CASSRGGLAVEQYF
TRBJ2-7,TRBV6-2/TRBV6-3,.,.,TGTGCCAGCAGTTACGGGGTTGAGCGCGAGCAGTACTTC,CASSYGVEREQYF
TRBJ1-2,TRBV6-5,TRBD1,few,TGTGCCAGCAGTTACTCCGGAGGGGGCAGGTATGGCTACACCTTC,CASSYSGGGRYGYTF